The TCR beta chain under discussion was sequenced for a study of blood T cell repertoires in COVID-19. The germline V gene has CDR1 SGHVS and CDR2 FNYEAQ. J was trimmed by 8 bases and V by 5 bases; bases with no gene match: 5. CDR3 size: 14 residues. Methods used by the authors: Amplifying reference gene primers gave estimates of nucleated cell counts. Assay: immunoSEQ multiplex PCR; the TCRdb copy retains only in-frame clones and omits some. V and J calls plus clone size are reproduced from that table; the DNA served to infer D and trimming. The repertoire consists of about 170,000 clones, with about 85% occurring once and the leading ten covering 7% to 7.5%.

The chain uses TRBV7-6 and TRBJ1-4; 10 bases are a match to TRBD1. This TCR was sampled from an elderly woman in a cohort sampled during active or convalescent COVID-19. The sequencing sample was made of peripheral blood. The CDR3 here is CASSPGTGEEKLFF. CDR3 DNA sequence: TGTGCCAGCAGCCCCGGGACAGGGGAGGAAAAACTGTTTTTT.